The sequence of this T cell receptor (beta chain) was determined in a study of T cell responses to AZD1222 COVID-19 vaccine. Some clones are missing from TCRdb's copy, which holds only in-frame ones; the method was immunoSEQ multiplex PCR. Counted here are some 170,000 clones, 90% to 95% occurring once; the ten biggest clones make up about 2.5%. Germline lookup yields CDR1 MNHNS and CDR2 SASEGT. The CDR3 is 16 residues long. V was shortened by 1 base and J by 0 bases, with 12 bases between the two germline ends. V and J are TRBV6-1 and TRBJ1-2; D gene unclear. The source of this sequence is an adult in good health. The sequencing used peripheral blood, collected on day 0 of AZD1222 vaccination. The CDR3 loop is CASSEVWQSANYGYTF. CDR3 nucleotides: TGTGCCAGCAGTGAAGTGTGGCAGTCGGCTAACTATGGCTACACCTTC.